This T cell receptor beta chain stems from a study of blood T cell repertoires in COVID-19. Whole-study context: Samples of COVID-19 (acute and convalescent) were obtained from the United States, Italy and Spain. In each case, the material was cDNA or gDNA derived from T cells, B-cell-depleted T cells, or PBMCs.

Recruited during active infection, patients (from Seattle) were subsequently followed longitudinally. V was shortened by 0 bases and J by 2 bases, with 10 bases between the two germline ends. This CDR3 is built from 15 residues. CDR1 and CDR2 (germline): WNHNN, SYGVQD (reference sequence). Per the study methods: The authors estimated nucleated cell counts from reference gene primer amplification. The protocol was immunoSEQ multiplex PCR, while the TCRdb copy is restricted to in-frame clones and leaves out a portion. That table furnishes V, J and clone size, whereas the DNA furnished D and trimming. The sample lists roughly 200,000 clones; 80% to 90% were seen once. The sample holds a few counts of this clone.

The sequence was obtained from a woman aged 80 or over with COVID-19, enrolled during active disease. The rearrangement uses TRBV10-1 and TRBJ1-2; no reliable D call. What was sequenced was peripheral blood. The CDR3 reads CASSESNRRNYGYTF. DNA for the CDR3: TGCGCCAGCAGTGAGTCTAACAGAAGAAACTATGGCTACACCTTC.